One sample yielded the 20 T cell receptor beta chains listed below, sequenced in a study of Graves' ophthalmopathy and Graves' hyperthyroidism. Amplified material comprised TCR beta CDR3 regions derived from RNA transcripts. HTBI-primed first-round RT-PCR preceded second-round multiplex PCR. TCRdb processed the multiplex PCR reads anew with MiXCR; each CDR3 protein has one entry. The sample yields about 700,000 distinct CDR3 sequences, roughly two fifths seen once. The sequencing input was peripheral blood. The receptors originated from an adult man with Graves' ophthalmopathy.

On this clonotype itself: A read error may explain this, as a much larger clone is one base away. V gene TRBV15 combines with J gene TRBJ1-5, with 9 bases fitting TRBD1. This CDR3 is built from 14 residues. CDR1 and CDR2 (germline): LNHNV, YYDKDF (reference sequence). The DNA for the CDR3 is TGTGCCACCACTGGGACAGGGTATAATCGGCCCCAGCATTTT. Amino acid sequence: CATTGTGYNRPQHF.

The table lists this clonotype with a few counts. V usage is TRBV7-9 and J usage is TRBJ1-2, with unresolved D. The CDR3 extends over 16 amino acids. Germline CDR1 reads SEHNR; CDR2 reads FQNEAQ (reference sequence). Between the trimmed V and J ends, which lost 0 bases and 4 bases, there was a span of 15 bases. CDR3 coding DNA: TGTGCCAGCAGCTTAGCGTACGAGGATTTCCTCTATGGCTACACCTTC. Its protein is CASSLAYEDFLYGYTF.

The DNA of the CDR3 is TGTGCCAGCAAAGAGGGTATGGGCCTCTCCTACGAGCAGTACTTC. Residues: CASKEGMGLSYEQYF. The chain employs TRBV6-1 and TRBJ2-7, with a tentative D call TRBD2 (5 bases). Germline CDR1 reads MNHNS; CDR2 reads SASEGT. Trimming left V 7 bases short and J 0 bases short, with 16 bases between. The CDR3 is made up of 15 amino acids.

This clonotype was seen at least ten times. The chain employs TRBV25-1 and TRBJ2-7; D uncertain. The CDR3 is made up of 12 amino acids. Between the trimmed V and J ends, which lost 4 bases and 5 bases, there was a span of 9 bases. Per the germline V gene, CDR1 is MGHDK and CDR2 is SYGVNS. This CDR3 is CASSGYFDEQYF. The CDR3 coding sequence is TGTGCCAGCAGTGGTTATTTCGACGAGCAGTACTTC.

This clonotype was detected ten times or more. The chain links TRBV20-1 to TRBJ2-7; 8 bases are a match to TRBD2. Trimming took 3 bases from V and 2 from J; bases not matched to a gene: 9. The CDR3 loop spans 15 amino acids. Germline V lookup: CDR1 DFQATT, CDR2 SNEGSKA (reference sequence). This chain's CDR3 is CSASLVVAGPYEQYF. For the CDR3, the DNA is TGCAGTGCTAGCCTTGTCGTAGCGGGGCCCTACGAGCAGTACTTC.

The table lists this clonotype with a count of one. This chain links TRBV7-2 with TRBJ2-7; D not certain. Germline V gene data show CDR1 as SGHTA and CDR2 as FQGNSA. V gave up 4 bases and J gave up 6 bases, with 7 bases separating them. CDR3 size: 11 residues. CDR3 region: CASSYLSEQYF. The CDR3 DNA reads TGTGCCAGCAGCTACCTTAGCGAGCAGTACTTC.

This chain connects TRBV2 to TRBJ2-5; D gene unclear. Germline CDR1 is SNHLY and CDR2 is FYNNEI. The CDR3 is made up of 9 amino acids. In nucleotides, the CDR3 is TGTGCTAGTTACGAGACCCAGTACTTC. It is translated as CASYETQYF.

The V and J genes are TRBV7-9 and TRBJ2-7; D is possibly TRBD2 (6 bases). V was clipped by 5 bases and J by 2 bases, with 10 bases between them. Per germline, CDR1 SEHNR and CDR2 FQNEAQ (reference sequence). CDR3 size: 13 residues. This chain's CDR3 is CASSGGAPYEQYF. In DNA form, the CDR3 reads TGTGCCAGCAGCGGCGGGGCCCCCTACGAGCAGTACTTC.

The V and J genes are TRBV9 and TRBJ1-5, with 8 positions matching TRBD1. The germline V gene encodes CDR1 SGDLS and CDR2 YYNGEE. The V and J ends lost 3 bases and 1 base, in that order; junction bases with no gene match: 6. The CDR3 runs to 16 residues. CDR3 bases: TGTGCCAGCAGCGAAGGACAGGGAATGAGCAATCAGCCCCAGCATTTT. Protein sequence: CASSEGQGMSNQPQHF.

V is TRBV20-1 and J is TRBJ1-1; TRBD1 matches 9 bases. CDR3 length equals 15 residues. Looked up from germline, CDR1 is DFQATT and CDR2 is SNEGSKA (reference sequence). Trimming took 6 bases from V and 3 from J; bases not matched to a gene: 11. DNA of the CDR3: TGCAGTGCCGACCCGGGACAGGGTATTCACACTGAAGCTTTCTTT. Translation: CSADPGQGIHTEAFF.

There are a few counts of this clonotype. CDR3 coding DNA: TGTGCCAGCAGCTTGGGGGGTATGTCTATTCCTGAAGCTTTCTTT. Protein sequence: CASSLGGMSIPEAFF. The chain joins TRBV7-9 to TRBJ1-1; D is perhaps TRBD1 (5 bases). The V gene's germline CDR1 is SEHNR and CDR2 FQNEAQ (reference sequence). The CDR3 length is 15 residues. V gave up 3 bases and J gave up 6 bases, with 17 bases separating them. Using reference TRBV7-9 and TRBJ1-1 for the parts outside the CDR3, the full variable domain is DTGVSQNPRHKITKRGQNVTFRCDPISEHNRLYWYRQTLGQGPEFLTYFQNEAQLEKSRLLSDRFSAERPKGSFSTLEIQRTEQGDSAMYLCASSLGGMSIPEAFFGQGTRLTVV.

The chain links TRBV19 to TRBJ2-5, with 12 bases lining up with TRBD2. CDR1 is LNHDA, CDR2 SQIVND, per germline (reference sequence). V shed 1 base, J shed 3 bases, and the junction held 0 bases outside the gene matches. This CDR3 contains 15 residues. CDR3 bases: TGTGCCAGTAGTATAGGACTAGCGGGAGAAGAGACCCAGTACTTC. Protein product: CASSIGLAGEETQYF.

V and J are TRBV6-1 and TRBJ2-5; 11 bases agree with TRBD2. The V gene's germline CDR1 is MNHNS and CDR2 SASEGT. J lost 2 bases, V lost 5 bases, and 7 bases had no gene match. CDR3 length: 16 amino acids. CDR3 DNA: TGTGCCAGCAGTAGGGTGACTAGCGGGATACAAGAGACCCAGTACTTC. It yields the protein CASSRVTSGIQETQYF.

V and J are TRBV7-2 and TRBJ1-4; 10 nucleotides align to TRBD1. The V segment lost 5 bases and the J segment 6 bases; nucleotides outside the gene matches: 3. This CDR3 spans 14 amino acids. Germline values: CDR1 SGHTA, CDR2 FQGNSA. CDR3 protein: CASSRGQGYEKLFF. Here the CDR3 DNA reads TGTGCCAGCAGCCGGGGACAGGGGTATGAAAAACTGTTTTTT.

The chain uses TRBV6-4 and TRBJ2-5; D remains ambiguous. The V gene lost 7 bases and the J gene lost 2 bases, with 8 bases spanning the gap. CDR1 and CDR2 from the germline V gene are MRHNA and SNTAGT. This CDR3 comprises 12 residues. The CDR3 spells CASKGYQETQYF. CDR3 DNA sequence: TGTGCCAGCAAAGGCTATCAAGAGACCCAGTACTTC.

Of note for this clonotype: A read error is likely, as this CDR3 ends without the conserved phenylalanine or tryptophan. The chain recombines TRBV2 with TRBJ1-5, with D perhaps matching TRBD1 (5 bases). The CDR3 runs to 13 residues. From germline, CDR1 is SNHLY and CDR2 FYNNEI. Deletions cut 4 bases from V and 6 bases from J, with 10 bases between. CDR3 region: CASSAQVAQPQHS. CDR3 nucleotides: TGTGCCAGCAGTGCACAGGTCGCTCAGCCCCAGCATTCA.

A note on this clonotype: A read error is possible here, since a much larger clone lies one base away. The rearrangement uses TRBV7-9 and TRBJ1-1; TRBD1 matches 7 bases. Germline loops: CDR1 SEHNR, CDR2 FQNEAQ (reference sequence). The CDR3 is made up of 15 amino acids. Trimming removed 2 bases from V and 3 bases from J; junction bases left unmatched: 6. CDR3 sequence (DNA): TGTGCCAGCAGCTTAATGTCAGGGGGTTACACTGAAGCTTTCTTT. Residues: CASSLMSGGYTEAFF.

This clonotype was detected only once. V usage is TRBV12-3 or TRBV12-4 and J usage is TRBJ1-5; a possible D gene is TRBD1 (5 bases). Trimming shortened V by 2 bases and J by 1 base, and 15 bases separated the two germline ends. The CDR3 runs to 17 residues. The CDR3 DNA is TGTGCCAGCAGTTTATTACTGGTCGGGGGAAGCAATCAGCCCCAGCATTTT. This sequence encodes CASSLLLVGGSNQPQHF.

The J gene is TRBJ1-1, the V gene TRBV6-5, with D possibly being TRBD1 (5 bases). Germline V gene sequence: CDR1 MNHEY, CDR2 SVGAGI. Trimming stripped 4 bases from V and 4 bases from J, with 16 bases between. CDR3 size: 15 residues. The CDR3 DNA reads as TGTGCCAGCAGTTCACGTAGTCCCGGGGGCACTGAAGCTTTCTTT. Amino acid sequence: CASSSRSPGGTEAFF.

V usage is TRBV24-1 and J usage is TRBJ1-5; D gene unclear. CDR3 length: 13 residues. The germline V gene has CDR1 KGHDR and CDR2 SFDVKD. V dropped 6 bases and J dropped 2 bases, with 7 bases sitting between them. The CDR3 DNA reads TGTGCCACCAGTTCCCTTGGCAATCAGCCCCAGCATTTT. It translates to CATSSLGNQPQHF.